This entry features one T cell receptor beta chain sequence. Measured with immunoSEQ multiplex PCR; TCRdb has only the in-frame clones, and not every one. The repertoire consists of roughly 150,000 clones, with roughly 92% occurring once and the leading ten covering over 1.5%. Germline trimming cut 11 bases from V and 2 bases from J; bases unmatched to any gene: 4. The CDR3 loop spans 13 amino acids. The data were obtained in a study of T cell responses to AZD1222 COVID-19 vaccine. The rearrangement uses TRBV12-3 or TRBV12-4 and TRBJ2-7, with 12 bases fitting TRBD2. Material: peripheral blood, obtained on day 0 of AZD1222 vaccination. This TCR derives from an adult in good health. This chain's CDR3 is CACRTSGTYEQYF. CDR3 nucleotides: TGTGCCTGCCGGACTAGCGGGACCTACGAGCAGTACTTC.